This TCR beta chain appears in the sequencing data of a study of early T cells in non-severe SARS-CoV-2 infection. Study observations and caveats: CD4 and private specificities were missed by VDJdb matching, which favored anti-spike CD8 responses.

From germline, CDR1 is SGHTA and CDR2 FQGNSA. After removal of 6 bases from V and 0 bases from J, the junction contained 7 bases not matched to a gene. CDR3 length: 15 amino acids. The TCR library protocol attached unique molecular identifiers to the individual cDNA molecules. TCRdb re-called the 5' RACE reads with MiXCR, one entry per CDR3 protein. The sample records some 67,000 distinct CDR3 sequences, about 12% being singletons. This clonotype was seen repeatedly, ten times or more. Its antigen remains unknown. V gene TRBV7-2 combines with J gene TRBJ2-7, with 8 bases matching TRBD1. What was sequenced was whole blood. The origin of this receptor is an adult who was a healthcare worker with PCR-confirmed SARS-CoV-2 infection or an uninfected control (not recorded which). DNA for the CDR3: TGTGCCAGCAGGTACCGGGACAGGAGCTCCTACGAGCAGTACTTC. Translated, it gives CASRYRDRSSYEQYF.